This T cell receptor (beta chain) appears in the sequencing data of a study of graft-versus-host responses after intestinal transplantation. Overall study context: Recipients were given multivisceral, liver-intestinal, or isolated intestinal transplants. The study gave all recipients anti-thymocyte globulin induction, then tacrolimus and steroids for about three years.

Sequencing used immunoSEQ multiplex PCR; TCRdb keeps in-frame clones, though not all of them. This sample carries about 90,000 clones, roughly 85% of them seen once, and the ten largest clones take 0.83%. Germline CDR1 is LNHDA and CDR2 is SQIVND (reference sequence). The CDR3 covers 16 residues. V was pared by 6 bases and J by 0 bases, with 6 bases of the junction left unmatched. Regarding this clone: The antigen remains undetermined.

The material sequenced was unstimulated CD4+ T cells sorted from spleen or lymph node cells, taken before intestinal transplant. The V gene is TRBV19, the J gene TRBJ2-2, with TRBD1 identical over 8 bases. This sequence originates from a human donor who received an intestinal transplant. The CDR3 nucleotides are TGTGCCAGTAGGAAAGGACAGGGTTCGAACACCGGGGAGCTGTTTTTT. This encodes CASRKGQGSNTGELFF.